These 5 T cell receptor beta chains were all obtained from the same sample, sequenced in a study of blood T cells in healthy people across ages. Through a sample-barcoded 5' primer and a J-beta primer mix, a second PCR was run for about 6 to 11 cycles. TCRdb independently ran MiXCR on the 5' RACE reads; one entry per CDR3 protein. The repertoire has some 1,800,000 distinct CDR3 sequences, roughly 43% of them found once; the top ten carry roughly 24%. The sample taken for sequencing was blood. All receptors come from a human donor in good health.

This clonotype was seen at least ten times. V is TRBV2 and J is TRBJ2-3, with 7 bases lining up with TRBD1. The CDR3 totals 11 residues. The trim removed 4 bases at V and 14 bases at J, leaving 6 bases unmatched. Germline-derived CDR1 and CDR2 are SNHLY and FYNNEI. The CDR3 nucleotides are TGTGCCAGCAGTGGGGACAGTCTTGGGTATTTT. Amino acid sequence: CASSGDSLGYF.

This clonotype occurred a few times. The chain links TRBV6-5 to TRBJ2-1; 9 bases fit TRBD1. From germline, CDR1 is MNHEY and CDR2 SVGAGI. V was clipped by 7 bases and J by 4 bases; unmatched bases: 2. This CDR3 contains 13 residues. CDR3 sequence: CASKQGAYNEQFF. Here the CDR3 DNA reads TGTGCCAGCAAACAGGGGGCATACAATGAGCAGTTCTTC.

This clonotype was observed a handful of times. The V gene is TRBV20-1, the J gene TRBJ2-3; TRBD2 might be the D (7 bases). This CDR3 is built from 13 residues. Looked up from germline, CDR1 is DFQATT and CDR2 is SNEGSKA (reference sequence). With 6 bases removed from V and 3 bases from J, the gap between germline ends came to 13 bases. The CDR3 bases are TGCAGTGCGAAGGGGGGGATGACAGATACGCAGTATTTT. Amino acid sequence: CSAKGGMTDTQYF.

The chain uses TRBV7-2 and TRBJ1-1; D uncertain. This CDR3 comprises 13 residues. Germline V gene data show CDR1 as SGHTA and CDR2 as FQGNSA. The germline V and J ends were trimmed by 3 bases and 5 bases, with 10 bases remaining between them. Here the CDR3 DNA reads TGTGCCAGCAGCTTTCCGAGAAGGACTGAAGCTTTCTTT. Encoded protein: CASSFPRRTEAFF.

V and J are TRBV2 and TRBJ2-7; D is unclear. The CDR3 has 13 residues. Germline V gene data show CDR1 as SNHLY and CDR2 as FYNNEI. Trimming shortened V by 3 bases and J by 2 bases, and 8 bases separated the two germline ends. CDR3 bases: TGTGCCAGCAGTGACGCAGAACCCTACGAGCAGTACTTC. It encodes CASSDAEPYEQYF.